A selection of T cell receptor beta chains follows, all from one sample in a study of blood T cell repertoires in COVID-19. Profiling relied on immunoSEQ multiplex PCR, and the TCRdb table lists in-frame clones only, not all of them. The sample includes approximately 160,000 clones, around 84% seen only once; the top ten take about 7.2%. Source material: peripheral blood. The receptors here all came from a woman aged 50 to 60 in a cohort sampled during active or convalescent COVID-19. Each CDR3 is given with its conserved first and last residue. Each record gives: V gene, D gene, J gene, clone size, CDR3 DNA, CDR3 protein. A D gene is named only where the DNA matches it firmly. A row's size may be missing; if present it is once, few, many or a size class.

TRBV2	NA	TRBJ1-2	NA	TGTGCCAGCCAAGGCAGGGTCGTCTATGGCTACACCTTC	CASQGRVVYGYTF
TRBV18	TRBD1	TRBJ1-1	NA	TGTGCCAGCTCACTTGGTGGGACAGTCACTGAAGCTTTCTTT	CASSLGGTVTEAFF
TRBV27	TRBD2	TRBJ2-7	NA	TGTGCCAGCAGTTTTCTAGCGGGGGAATACGAGCAGTACTTC	CASSFLAGEYEQYF
TRBV5-5	NA	TRBJ1-5	once	TGTGCCAGCAGTACGAACTGGGGCAGCAATCAGCCCCAGCATTTT	CASSTNWGSNQPQHF
TRBV7-9	NA	TRBJ1-6	NA	TGTGCCAGCAGCCCGCAGACAGGTTATAATTCACCCCTCCACTTT	CASSPQTGYNSPLHF
TRBV24-1	TRBD2	TRBJ2-3	NA	TGTGCCACCAGTGGGGTAGGGACTAGCGGGGGGTGGGCAGATACGCAGTATTTT	CATSGVGTSGGWADTQYF
TRBV15	NA	TRBJ2-3	NA	TGTGCCACCAGCAGAGCCTCAAGGGACACCCGCACAGATACGCAGTATTTT	CATSRASRDTRTDTQYF
TRBV18	TRBD1	TRBJ1-2	NA	TGTGCCAGCTCACAGACGGACAGGGATAATGGCTACACCTTC	CASSQTDRDNGYTF
TRBV27	TRBD1	TRBJ2-7	NA	TGTGCCAGCAGTTTATGGGGGACAGGGGTTTTCTACGAGCAGTACTTC	CASSLWGTGVFYEQYF
TRBV4-1	TRBD1	TRBJ2-2	NA	TGCGCCAGCAGCCAAAGGACAGGGCACACCGGGGAGCTGTTTTTT	CASSQRTGHTGELFF
TRBV3-1/TRBV3-2	NA	TRBJ2-2	few	TGTGCCAGCAGCCATCCAGGGAAGAACACCGGGGAGCTGTTTTTT	CASSHPGKNTGELFF
TRBV7-6	TRBD1	TRBJ1-1	NA	TGTGCCAGCAGCTTAGATTACAGGGGTCGGGCTGAAGCTTTCTTT	CASSLDYRGRAEAFF
TRBV21-1	NA	TRBJ2-7	once	TGTGCCAGCAGCAAAGGTCACAAGAACTACGAGCAGTACTTC	CASSKGHKNYEQYF
TRBV20-1	NA	TRBJ1-1	NA	TGCAGTGCCGGGACTGCCCGGGGGGCTTTCTTT	CSAGTARGAFF
TRBV27	NA	TRBJ1-6	NA	TGTGCCAGCAGTTTCTCGGGAATGGGTAATTCACCCCTCCACTTT	CASSFSGMGNSPLHF
TRBV4-2	NA	TRBJ2-1	NA	TGTGCCAGCAGCCATGGAGGAGGGGCCCAGCAGTTCTTC	CASSHGGGAQQFF
TRBV5-1	NA	TRBJ2-2	NA	TGCGCCAGCAGACCGGACAGCATCAACACCGGGGAGCTGTTTTTT	CASRPDSINTGELFF
TRBV11-2	TRBD2	TRBJ2-1	NA	TGTGCCAGCAGCTATAGCGGGGGGGCCTTGGGTGAGCAGTTCTTC	CASSYSGGALGEQFF
TRBV6-5	TRBD1	TRBJ1-2	NA	TGTGCCAGCAGTTACGGAACACAGGGGGTGAGGGGCTACACCTTC	CASSYGTQGVRGYTF
TRBV19	NA	TRBJ1-6	NA	TGTGCCAGTAGTATAGCACGGACAGCCCGCTATAATTCACCCCTCCACTTT	CASSIARTARYNSPLHF
TRBV11-1	TRBD1	TRBJ1-5	NA	TGTGCCAGCAGCCCGGGGACAGATCAGCCCCAGCATTTT	CASSPGTDQPQHF
TRBV11-2	TRBD2	TRBJ2-5	NA	TGTGCCAGCAGCTTATCTAGCGGGGGCGATTGGGAGACCCAGTACTTC	CASSLSSGGDWETQYF
TRBV7-9	NA	TRBJ2-2	NA	TGTGCCAGCAGCCGCGGGGAAAACACCGGGGAGCTGTTTTTT	CASSRGENTGELFF
TRBV19	NA	TRBJ1-1	NA	TGTGCCAGTAGTATCAGTCCGGGGGGGCGCCGCACTGAAGCTTTCTTT	CASSISPGGRRTEAFF
TRBV27	NA	TRBJ1-6	NA	TGTGCCTGCTCTGGGCAGGGAAATTCACCCCTCCACTTT	CACSGQGNSPLHF
TRBV18	TRBD1	TRBJ1-1	NA	TGTGCCAGCTCACCACCAAATAGGGACAGGAACACTGAAGCTTTCTTT	CASSPPNRDRNTEAFF
TRBV7-8	NA	TRBJ1-5	NA	TGTGCCAGCAGCTCCCACCCCAGGGATGATCAGCCCCAGCATTTT	CASSSHPRDDQPQHF
TRBV10-3	TRBD1	TRBJ1-4	once	TGTGCCATCAGTGACCCGACAGGGATGAATGAAAAACTGTTTTTT	CAISDPTGMNEKLFF
TRBV7-3	NA	TRBJ2-3	NA	TGTGCCAGCAGCTTCGCAGGGGTCCAAGATACGCAGTATTTT	CASSFAGVQDTQYF
TRBV27	NA	TRBJ1-5	few	TGTGCCAGCAGTTTGACAGTTTATAGCAATCAGCCCCAGCATTTT	CASSLTVYSNQPQHF
TRBV6-5	TRBD1	TRBJ1-5	NA	TGTGCCAGCAGTCGGGACAGGGTGAATCAGCCCCAGCATTTT	CASSRDRVNQPQHF
TRBV5-1	NA	TRBJ1-2	NA	TGCGCCAGCAGCTTGGGGGAGACAGGCAACTATGGCTACACCTTC	CASSLGETGNYGYTF
TRBV7-8	NA	TRBJ2-6	few	TGTGCCAGCAGCCCCACCTGGCGCAGGGGAAGAGGGGCCAACGTCCTGACTTTC	CASSPTWRRGRGANVLTF
TRBV19	TRBD1	TRBJ2-1	NA	TGTGCCAGTAGTACCGCCGGACAGGGTGGGAATGAGCAGTTCTTC	CASSTAGQGGNEQFF
TRBV3-1/TRBV3-2	TRBD2	TRBJ2-7	NA	TGTGCCAGCAGCCAAGCTAGCGGGGGAGCCTACGAGCAGTACTTC	CASSQASGGAYEQYF
TRBV5-1	TRBD1	TRBJ1-2	NA	TGCGCCAGCAGCTGGGGGGACAGAGACTATGGCTACACCTTC	CASSWGDRDYGYTF
TRBV12-3/TRBV12-4	NA	TRBJ1-2	once	TGTGCCAGCAGTAAACAGGGACCCTATGGCTACACCTTC	CASSKQGPYGYTF
TRBV5-1	NA	TRBJ1-3	NA	TGCGCCAGCAGCCCACAGGGATCTGGAAACACCATATATTTT	CASSPQGSGNTIYF
TRBV3-1/TRBV3-2	TRBD2	TRBJ2-3	NA	TGTGCCAGCAGCCAAGCGCAGCGGGGGCGGGGAGATACGCAGTATTTT	CASSQAQRGRGDTQYF
TRBV18	NA	TRBJ1-2	NA	TGTGCCAGCTCACCATCAGGGAACTATGGCTACACCTTC	CASSPSGNYGYTF
TRBV2	TRBD2	TRBJ2-5	NA	TGTGCCACCTGGACTAGCGGGAGGTTAAAGTACTTC	CATWTSGRLKYF
TRBV2	NA	TRBJ1-6	NA	TGTGCCAGCTCCGGGAGCGCAGATTCACCCCTCCACTTT	CASSGSADSPLHF
TRBV19	NA	TRBJ1-2	NA	TGTGCCAGTAGTCCATGGACCGCCGGGGGGTATGGCTACACCTTC	CASSPWTAGGYGYTF
TRBV5-4	TRBD1	TRBJ2-2	NA	TGTGCCAGCAGTACTTACAGGGGTCAGAACACCGGGGAGCTGTTTTTT	CASSTYRGQNTGELFF
TRBV19	TRBD1	TRBJ1-6	NA	TGTGCCAGTCGGGACAGCTACAATTCACCCCTCCACTTT	CASRDSYNSPLHF
TRBV3-1/TRBV3-2	TRBD2	TRBJ2-7	NA	TGTGCCAGCAGCCAAGGAATCAGCGGGGGGCCGTCCTACGAGCAGTACTTC	CASSQGISGGPSYEQYF
TRBV12-5	TRBD1	TRBJ1-2	NA	TGTGCTAGTGGTTCGGGACAGCAAACTTATGGCTACACCTTC	CASGSGQQTYGYTF
TRBV28	TRBD1	TRBJ2-7	once	TGTGCCAGCAGTGTGGACAGGTACGAGCAGTACTTC	CASSVDRYEQYF
TRBV6-5	NA	TRBJ2-7	NA	TGTGCCAGCAGTTCCGGCAGGGGTGGTCCCTACGAGCAGTACTTC	CASSSGRGGPYEQYF
TRBV6-5	NA	TRBJ2-3	medium-sized	TGTGCCAGCAGTTACTCCCCGGGGGAAGGGGCAGATACGCAGTATTTT	CASSYSPGEGADTQYF
TRBV3-1/TRBV3-2	TRBD1	TRBJ1-2	once	TGTGCCAGCAGCGCTCAGGGGGCTAACTATGGCTACACCTTC	CASSAQGANYGYTF
TRBV2	NA	TRBJ1-6	NA	TGTGCCAGCAGTGAAGCGCTTCAGGGTACTGGGCCACCCCTCCACTTT	CASSEALQGTGPPLHF
TRBV6-6	NA	TRBJ2-3	NA	TGTGCCAGCAGTTTCGCGACAGGCGGCACAGATACGCAGTATTTT	CASSFATGGTDTQYF
TRBV5-6	NA	TRBJ1-3	NA	TGTGCCAGCAGCTTGCCAGGTACGGGAAACACCATATATTTT	CASSLPGTGNTIYF
TRBV7-9	TRBD1	TRBJ1-6	NA	TGTGCCAGCAGCTTGTCCGGACAGGGGGCTTGGAATTCACCCCTCCACTTT	CASSLSGQGAWNSPLHF
TRBV6-6	TRBD2	TRBJ2-5	NA	TGTGCCAGCAGTCTAGCGGGGGGGCGGGGCTTAGAGACCCAGTACTTC	CASSLAGGRGLETQYF
TRBV19	TRBD2	TRBJ2-3	once	TGTGCCAGTAGTATCAGCCTAGCGGGCATAAATACGCAGTATTTT	CASSISLAGINTQYF
TRBV2	NA	TRBJ1-4	NA	TGTGCCAGCAGTGACAGGGGAGAAAGGCTGTTTTTT	CASSDRGERLFF
TRBV6-5	NA	TRBJ1-6	NA	TGTGCCAGCAGAGCAGGGTACCATAATTCACCCCTCCACTTT	CASRAGYHNSPLHF
TRBV19	NA	TRBJ2-3	NA	TGTGCCAGTAGTAGCACGGGGGAACCAGATACGCAGTATTTT	CASSSTGEPDTQYF